The sequence of this TCR beta chain was determined in a study of long-term antiretroviral therapy in people with HIV. Study-level results: Post-ART samples showed increased diversity that remained below transplant donor control levels. All time points showed a repertoire dominated by clones expanded before ART. Information on adherence to ART, viral resistance or therapy changes was unavailable.

Comment on this clone: Its specificity is unknown.

CDR1 is SGHTS and CDR2 is YDEGEE in the germline V gene. Trimming stripped 4 bases from V and 14 bases from J, with 15 bases between. The CDR3 runs to 11 residues. Samples were assayed with immunoSEQ v3.0 at survey level. Assay: immunoSEQ multiplex PCR; the TCRdb copy retains only in-frame clones and omits some. Of about 31,000 clones in the sample, 75% to 85% are singletons; the top ten hold approximately 3.4%. The clonotype comes from a man aged 18-30 years with HIV. Sequencing was performed on unsorted PBMCs, taken 1.9 years after starting antiretroviral therapy. The chain carries TRBV5-8 and TRBJ2-5, with TRBD1 as a possible D gene (6 bases). The CDR3, as DNA: TGTGCCAGCAGCCTGACCGGGACATACTACTTC. As protein: CASSLTGTYYF.